A single sample gave rise to the 24 T cell receptor beta chains below, sequenced in a study of blood T cell repertoires in COVID-19 (dated by TCRdb to 2018 to 2020). The library came from the immunoSEQ multiplex PCR assay. TCRdb took over this immuneACCESS table, retaining in-frame rearrangements with V and J assigned. Such tables are incomplete; in checked studies, under half of the missing clones stem from an unresolved V gene, and the remainder is unexplained. Across this sample there are roughly 50,000 clones, with roughly 82% seen only once. The ten largest clones capture roughly 2.1% of the sample. Sequencing input: peripheral blood. The receptors were gathered from a woman aged 55-70 years with acute or convalescent COVID-19.

The chain joins TRBV2 to TRBJ2-7; D perhaps matches TRBD2 (6 bases). Trimming stripped 2 bases from V and 5 bases from J, with 13 bases between. CDR1 and CDR2 from the germline V gene are SNHLY and FYNNEI. The length of the CDR3 is 14 residues. This CDR3 is CASSETSRPHEQYF. CDR3 nucleotides: TGTGCCAGCAGTGAAACTAGCCGCCCCCACGAGCAGTACTTC.

This clone has a handful of counts. The chain employs TRBV19 and TRBJ1-5, with unresolved D. The CDR3 runs 16 residues. V was pared by 4 bases and J by 4 bases, with 17 bases between. The germline V gene encodes CDR1 LNHDA and CDR2 SQIVND (reference sequence). CDR3 DNA: TGTGCCAGTAGTACAGTCTCCGGGGTACGAAATCAGCCCCAGCATTTT. This translates into CASSTVSGVRNQPQHF.

The chain recombines TRBV13 with TRBJ2-1, with 14 bases matching TRBD2. The germline gives CDR1 PRHDT, CDR2 FYEKMQ (reference sequence). J was trimmed by 7 bases and V by 3 bases; bases with no gene match: 5. The length of the CDR3 is 16 residues. CDR3 sequence reads: CASSLTSGRAVNEQFF. The DNA for the CDR3 is TGTGCCAGCAGCTTGACTAGCGGGAGGGCCGTTAATGAGCAGTTCTTC.

This clone is a singleton in its sample. J is TRBJ1-6 and V is TRBV30; D remains ambiguous. Germline CDR1 is GTSNPN and CDR2 is SVGIG (reference sequence). This CDR3 is 14 amino acids long. Trimming pared 5 bases from V and 0 bases from J, leaving 8 bases between. This CDR3 reads CAWGLYSYNSPLHF. Here the CDR3 DNA reads TGTGCCTGGGGACTCTACTCCTATAATTCACCCCTCCACTTT.

The rearrangement links TRBV19 to TRBJ2-1; D might be TRBD1 (6 bases). This CDR3 has 14 amino acids. Trimming took 5 bases from V and 3 from J, leaving 11 bases between them. In germline, CDR1 is LNHDA, CDR2 SQIVND (reference sequence). This CDR3 is CASSLRDNYNEQFF. In nucleotides, the CDR3 is TGTGCCAGTAGTCTCCGGGACAACTACAATGAGCAGTTCTTC.

The chain combines TRBV3-1 (or the pseudogene TRBV3-2) with TRBJ1-2; 9 nucleotides match TRBD1. This CDR3 has 14 residues. Germline-derived CDR1 and CDR2 are LGHDT and YNNKEL (reference sequence). With 3 bases clipped from V and 4 bases from J, the junction kept 3 bases outside the gene matches. The CDR3 sequence is CASSQGQGAYGYTF. CDR3 coding DNA: TGTGCCAGCAGCCAGGGACAGGGTGCCTATGGCTACACCTTC.

The chain couples TRBV3-1 (or the pseudogene TRBV3-2) to TRBJ1-1; 10 bases align to TRBD1. This CDR3 region has 16 residues. CDR1 and CDR2 from the germline V gene are LGHDT and YNNKEL (reference sequence). Trimming took 2 bases from V and 0 from J; bases not matched to a gene: 3. Written as DNA, the CDR3 is TGTGCCAGCAGCCAACAGACAGGGGGCTTGAACACTGAAGCTTTCTTT. Amino acids: CASSQQTGGLNTEAFF.

The chain has TRBV28 and TRBJ1-2, with TRBD1 as a possible D gene (6 bases). The CDR3 extends over 12 amino acids. Trimming removed 2 bases at V and 10 bases at J, with 11 bases between. The germline V gene has CDR1 MDHEN and CDR2 SYDVKM. CDR3 in DNA: TGTGCCAGCAGTTTAGGGACAAAGGACTACACCTTC. Its translation is CASSLGTKDYTF.

V is TRBV14 and J is TRBJ1-1; D possibly corresponds to TRBD1 (5 bases). The length of the CDR3 is 13 residues. Germline-derived CDR1 and CDR2 are SGHDN and FVKESK. Trimming pared 4 bases from V and 4 bases from J, leaving 10 bases between. CDR3 DNA sequence: TGTGCCAGCAGCCCGGGGGTGACCACTGAAGCTTTCTTT. It yields the protein CASSPGVTTEAFF.

The gene calls are TRBV7-2 and TRBJ1-1; D gene ambiguous. The CDR3 runs to 14 residues. V shed 1 base and J shed 4 bases, with 10 bases lying between them. Germline V gene lookup returns CDR1 SGHTA and CDR2 FQGNSA. The CDR3 here is CASSLVREATEAFF. The CDR3 region has the DNA TGTGCCAGCAGCTTAGTGCGGGAGGCCACTGAAGCTTTCTTT.

The V call is TRBV4-2, the J call TRBJ1-6; D gene uncertain. Deletions cut 7 bases from V and 6 bases from J, with 16 bases between. Germline lookup yields CDR1 LGHNA and CDR2 YNFKEQ. The CDR3 length is 15 residues. CDR3 nucleotide sequence: TGTGCCAGCACCCATGCACGAGGACTTAATTCACCCCTCCACTTT. It translates to CASTHARGLNSPLHF.

The gene calls are TRBV30 and TRBJ1-1; TRBD1 is a possible D gene (6 bases). Germline CDR1 reads GTSNPN; CDR2 reads SVGIG (reference sequence). With 1 base removed from V and 5 bases from J, the gap between germline ends came to 20 bases. The CDR3 is made up of 16 amino acids. The CDR3 sequence is CAWSAQGGVKGTEAFF. The CDR3 region has the DNA TGTGCCTGGAGTGCACAGGGCGGCGTGAAGGGGACTGAAGCTTTCTTT.

This chain connects TRBV3-1 (or the pseudogene TRBV3-2) to TRBJ1-5, with D possibly being TRBD1 (6 bases). V lost 0 bases and J lost 6, with 12 bases in between. The CDR3 sequence is 15 residues long. Germline loops: CDR1 LGHDT, CDR2 YNNKEL (reference sequence). The CDR3 region is CASSQDYRAGQPQHF. The CDR3 coding sequence is TGTGCCAGCAGCCAAGACTACAGGGCGGGTCAGCCCCAGCATTTT.

V is TRBV7-8 and J is TRBJ2-7, with TRBD2 matching 9 bases. The trim removed 0 bases at V and 2 bases at J, leaving 11 bases unmatched. The CDR3 spans 18 residues. Germline loops: CDR1 SGHVS, CDR2 FQNEAQ. CDR3 residues: CASSLAQLRLAETYEQYF. The CDR3 DNA sequence: TGTGCCAGCAGCTTAGCCCAGCTCAGACTAGCGGAAACCTACGAGCAGTACTTC.

The chain links TRBV30 to TRBJ1-5; weak D call: TRBD1 (5 bases). The germline V gene encodes CDR1 GTSNPN and CDR2 SVGIG (reference sequence). This CDR3 has 14 residues. The V end was cut by 0 bases, the J end by 6 bases, with 12 bases between. CDR3 sequence reads: CAWSVLGGGQPQHF. The CDR3 coding sequence is TGTGCCTGGAGTGTACTCGGGGGAGGTCAGCCCCAGCATTTT. The full variable domain, with the rest looked up from reference TRBV30 and TRBJ1-5, is SQTIHQWPATLVQPVGSPLSLECTVEGTSNPNLYWYRQAAGRGLQLLFYSVGIGQISSEVPQNLSASRPQDRQFILSSKKLLLSDSGFYLCAWSVLGGGQPQHFGDGTRLSIL.

This rearrangement joins TRBV5-1 to TRBJ2-1, with 8 positions matching TRBD2. There are 16 residues in the CDR3. Germline V lookup: CDR1 SGHRS, CDR2 YFSETQ. After removal of 4 bases from V and 0 bases from J, the junction contained 6 bases not matched to a gene. Here the CDR3 DNA reads TGCGCCAGCAGCCCAACTAGCGGAAGCTCCTACAATGAGCAGTTCTTC. Protein: CASSPTSGSSYNEQFF.

The rearrangement links TRBV5-1 to TRBJ2-1; TRBD1 agrees at 7 bases. Germline-derived CDR1 and CDR2 are SGHRS and YFSETQ. Trimming at V came to 4 bases and at J to 2 bases, leaving 12 bases not matched to a gene. CDR3 length: 17 amino acids. CDR3 nucleotide sequence: TGCGCCAGCAGCCTCAAGGAACAGGGGTCAACCTACAATGAGCAGTTCTTC. Translation: CASSLKEQGSTYNEQFF.

The J gene is TRBJ2-2, the V gene TRBV23-1; a weak D match, TRBD1 (5 bases). TRBV23-1 is sorted into the ORF group, with uncertain function. CDR3 length equals 16 residues. The ends were cut back, 0 bases at V and 13 bases at J, with 21 bases in the middle. CDR3 amino acids: CASSQSWRQLVYGLFF. CDR3 in DNA: TGCGCCAGCAGTCAATCGTGGAGACAGTTAGTATATGGGCTGTTTTTT.

CDR3 protein: CAWSVGQGLPMNTEAFF. For the CDR3, the DNA is TGTGCCTGGAGTGTAGGACAGGGACTTCCCATGAACACTGAAGCTTTCTTT. The rearrangement links TRBV30 to TRBJ1-1; 8 bases fit TRBD1. CDR3 size: 17 residues. The germline gives CDR1 GTSNPN, CDR2 SVGIG (reference sequence). The V gene end was trimmed by 0 bases and the J gene end by 0 bases; junction bases not matched to a gene: 9.

The chain has TRBV7-2 and TRBJ2-1; 10 bases line up with TRBD1. Germline CDR1 and CDR2: SGHTA and FQGNSA. The CDR3 extends over 14 amino acids. The ends lost 5 bases at V and 7 bases at J; junction bases unmatched: 5. The DNA for the CDR3 is TGTGCCAGCAGCCCGACAGGGGGCCGGAATGAGCAGTTCTTC. Translating gives CASSPTGGRNEQFF.

The rearrangement uses TRBV24-1 and TRBJ2-5, with 11 nucleotides matching TRBD2. Germline loops: CDR1 KGHDR, CDR2 SFDVKD. The junction had 10 bases not matched to a gene; V was cut back by 9 bases and J by 5 bases. This CDR3 region has 15 residues. CDR3 nucleotide sequence: TGTGCCACCGGCTTAGCGGGAGGGCCCCGGGAGACCCAGTACTTC. Its translation is CATGLAGGPRETQYF.

In its sample, this clone was seen a few times. The rearrangement links TRBV5-1 to TRBJ1-1; maybe TRBD1 (5 bases). Trimming stripped 2 bases from V and 3 bases from J, with 11 bases between. CDR1 SGHRS and CDR2 YFSETQ come from the germline V gene. The CDR3 length is 14 residues. The CDR3 nucleotides are TGCGCCAGCAGCTTTCGTACGGGGGACACTGAAGCTTTCTTT. It encodes CASSFRTGDTEAFF.

This clone was seen a single time. This sequence joins TRBV5-8 and TRBJ2-7, with D maybe TRBD2 (6 bases). V lost 1 base and J 6 bases, leaving 14 bases between the germline ends. The CDR3 has 14 amino acids. Germline V gene lookup returns CDR1 SGHTS and CDR2 YDEGEE. CDR3 nucleotide sequence: TGTGCCAGCAGCTTGCGCGGGGATAGGGTCGAGCAGTACTTC. Its translation: CASSLRGDRVEQYF. Complete variable domain (other parts from reference TRBV5-8 and TRBJ2-7): EAGVTQSPTHLIKTRGQQATLRCSPISGHTSVYWYQQALGLGLQFLLWYDEGEERNRGNFPPRFSGRQFPNYSSELNVNALELEDSALYLCASSLRGDRVEQYFGPGTRLTVT.

The V call is TRBV14, the J call TRBJ2-5; perhaps TRBD2 as D (5 bases). Trimming removed 0 bases at V and 5 bases at J, with 19 bases between. This CDR3 is built from 17 residues. Looked up from germline, CDR1 is SGHDN and CDR2 is FVKESK. CDR3 protein: CASSQDHWSGPRETQYF. In DNA, the CDR3 is TGTGCCAGCAGCCAAGATCATTGGAGCGGCCCAAGGGAGACCCAGTACTTC.